The clone carrying this T cell receptor (beta chain) was seen just once. Its antigen remains unknown. These data come from a study of shared clonotypes between healthy human individuals. General observations from the study: A few donors showed sharing of approximately 5% of naive CD4 clonotypes.

The repertoire was sequenced with immunoSEQ multiplex PCR; TCRdb's copy has only in-frame clones and lacks some. In the table there are over a million clones, around 82% of which are singletons. The TCR was taken from a man between 18 and 29 years old in good health. Some clones in this sample may be carry-over from other donors' samples. The sample comprised memory CD4+ T cells from PBMCs. Subset defined: CD45RA-negative fraction.

The CDR3 protein is CASSWRGMGSGANVLTF. CDR3 nucleotide sequence: TGTGCCAGCAGCTGGAGAGGGATGGGCTCTGGGGCCAACGTCCTGACTTTC. The rearrangement joins TRBV7-2 to TRBJ2-6, with a weak D call TRBD2 (5 bases). The ends were cut back, 4 bases at V and 0 bases at J, with 13 bases in the middle. The CDR3 runs to 17 residues. Germline V lookup: CDR1 SGHTA, CDR2 FQGNSA.